This T cell receptor (beta chain) is drawn from a study of blood T cell repertoires in COVID-19. Authors' methods: Estimated nucleated cell counts came from reference gene primer amplification. TCRdb keeps only in-frame clones here, not all; method: immunoSEQ multiplex PCR. V, J and clone size are those of that table, while D and trimming were read from the DNA. This sample has 300,000 to 400,000 clones, with approximately 89% found just once. The sample holds a few counts of this clone. While infection was still active, Seattle patients were enrolled and then followed longitudinally. The CDR3 extends over 13 amino acids. V was pared by 1 base and J by 1 base, with 4 bases between. Germline CDR1 reads MNHNS; CDR2 reads SASEGT.

The chain employs TRBV6-1 and TRBJ1-1; no definite D call. The receptor's source is an older woman with COVID-19, enrolled during active disease. The sequenced material came from peripheral blood. The CDR3 DNA follows: TGTGCCAGCAGTGAAGACAGGAACACTGAAGCTTTCTTT. This encodes CASSEDRNTEAFF.